This entry lists 28 T cell receptor beta chains sequenced from one sample in a study of shared clonotypes between healthy human individuals. Naive-designated CD8 cells lacked CD45RO, were positively enriched for CCR7, and omitted terminally differentiated effector memory CD45RA+ cells. Sequencing was performed with immunoSEQ multiplex PCR; in TCRdb, only in-frame clones are kept and a portion is missing. The sample includes roughly 1,800,000 clones, approximately 94% of them seen just once. What was sequenced was naive CD8+ T cells sorted from blood. All receptors come from a man aged 18 to 35 in good health.

The gene calls are TRBV29-1 and TRBJ1-2, with a tentative D call TRBD1 (6 bases). The CDR3 loop spans 12 amino acids. CDR1 is SQVTM, CDR2 ANQGSEA, per germline. V dropped 5 bases and J dropped 3 bases, with 10 bases sitting between them. The CDR3 nucleotides are TGCAGCGTTTCCTCAGGGGACTATGGCTACACCTTC. Translation: CSVSSGDYGYTF.

This clone was seen a single time. This chain connects TRBV4-3 to TRBJ2-5; D gene uncertain. In germline, CDR1 is LGHNA, CDR2 YSLEER. There are 14 residues in the CDR3. Deletions cut 0 bases from V and 2 bases from J, with 7 bases between. As DNA, the CDR3 is TGCGCCAGCAGCCAAGATGGCAGACAAGAGACCCAGTACTTC. Protein: CASSQDGRQETQYF.

V is TRBV4-1 and J is TRBJ2-5; the D is unclear. Germline loops: CDR1 MGHRA, CDR2 YSYEKL. V was clipped by 2 bases and J by 4 bases, with 17 bases between them. This CDR3 region has 16 residues. The CDR3 nucleotides read TGCGCCAGCAGCCAATACTATCAGACAACCGGAGAGACCCAGTACTTC. This codes for CASSQYYQTTGETQYF.

This sequence joins TRBV6-1 and TRBJ1-2, with D uncertain. Germline CDR1 is MNHNS and CDR2 is SASEGT. The CDR3 sequence is 14 residues long. Deletions cut 0 bases from V and 1 base from J, with 6 bases between. The CDR3 DNA reads as TGTGCCAGCAGTGAAGCGCGGTATAACTATGGCTACACCTTC. Translation: CASSEARYNYGYTF.

V gene TRBV5-1 combines with J gene TRBJ2-5, with TRBD2 matching over 12 bases. Trimming removed 4 bases from V and 1 base from J; junction bases left unmatched: 2. This CDR3 has 15 amino acids. The germline CDR1 and CDR2 sequences are SGHRS and YFSETQ. The CDR3 sequence is CASSRLAGAQETQYF. CDR3 DNA sequence: TGCGCCAGCAGCCGACTAGCGGGAGCCCAAGAGACCCAGTACTTC.

CDR3 in DNA: TGCGCCAGCAGCCAAGATCATTTCGGGCAGGGGGAAAGGGGCGAGCAGTACTTC. It yields the protein CASSQDHFGQGERGEQYF. V usage is TRBV4-1 and J usage is TRBJ2-7, with 7 bases aligning to TRBD1. V lost 0 bases, J lost 6 bases, and 17 bases stayed unmatched. The CDR3 runs 18 residues. Germline loops: CDR1 MGHRA, CDR2 YSYEKL.

With regard to this clone: Other nucleotide sequences in the sample specify the same CDR3. V is TRBV6-1 and J is TRBJ2-7, with D maybe TRBD1 (6 bases). The CDR3 totals 15 residues. From germline, CDR1 is MNHNS and CDR2 SASEGT. V shed 1 base and J shed 2 bases, with 12 bases lying between them. The CDR3 here is CASSEGGHAPYEQYF. CDR3 nucleotides: TGTGCCAGCAGTGAAGGGGGACACGCACCCTACGAGCAGTACTTC.

DNA for the CDR3: TGTGCCAGCAGCCAATATTCGGGAAACACCATATATTTT. Residues: CASSQYSGNTIYF. This rearrangement joins TRBV9 to TRBJ1-3; D is ambiguous. The germline V and J ends were trimmed by 4 bases and 4 bases, with 9 bases remaining between them. Germline lookup yields CDR1 SGDLS and CDR2 YYNGEE. The CDR3 covers 13 residues.

This clone was seen once. The rearrangement links TRBV2 to TRBJ1-5; D may be TRBD1 (5 bases). The V and J ends lost 8 bases and 7 bases respectively, with 18 bases between them. The CDR3 is made up of 14 amino acids. The germline V gene has CDR1 SNHLY and CDR2 FYNNEI. CDR3 sequence reads: CASLPRGGVQPQHF. The DNA of the CDR3 is TGTGCCAGCTTGCCTCGGGGGGGGGTGCAGCCCCAGCATTTT.

This clone was counted once. The V gene is TRBV7-2, the J gene TRBJ2-1; 9 positions match TRBD2. The CDR3 has 19 amino acids. The germline CDR1 and CDR2 sequences are SGHTA and FQGNSA. Trimming cost V 1 base and J 3 bases; bases outside gene matches: 13. Written as DNA, the CDR3 is TGTGCCAGCAGCTTAGAGCTAGCGGGGTCGGGGATATTCTACAATGAGCAGTTCTTC. It encodes CASSLELAGSGIFYNEQFF. The whole variable domain, filled in from reference TRBV7-2 and TRBJ2-1, reads GAGVSQSPSNKVTEKGKDVELRCDPISGHTALYWYRQSLGQGLEFLIYFQGNSAPDKSGLPSDRFSAERTGGSVSTLTIQRTQQEDSAVYLCASSLELAGSGIFYNEQFFGPGTRLTVL.

The V and J genes are TRBV27 and TRBJ2-3, with 7 bases that match TRBD1. Germline loops: CDR1 MNHEY, CDR2 SMNVEV (reference sequence). V lost 7 bases, J lost 3 bases, and 4 bases stayed unmatched. CDR3 length equals 13 residues. The CDR3 reads CASTDRLTDTQYF. CDR3 in DNA: TGTGCCAGCACGGACAGGTTAACAGATACGCAGTATTTT.

The J gene is TRBJ1-1, the V gene TRBV6-5; 7 positions agree with TRBD1. The J segment lost 3 bases and the V segment lost 2 bases, leaving 3 bases of the junction unmatched. This CDR3 spans 14 amino acids. Germline loops: CDR1 MNHEY, CDR2 SVGAGI. CDR3 coding DNA: TGTGCCAGCAGTTACGTCGGGACAGACACTGAAGCTTTCTTT. Protein product: CASSYVGTDTEAFF.

The chain recombines TRBV10-2 with TRBJ2-7; TRBD2 aligns across 7 bases. With V trimmed by 2 bases and J by 2 bases, 3 bases remained unmatched. CDR1 and CDR2 from the germline V gene are WSHSY and SAAADI. CDR3 size: 14 residues. The CDR3 spells CASSEGLDAYEQYF. The DNA of the CDR3 is TGCGCCAGCAGTGAGGGACTAGACGCCTACGAGCAGTACTTC.

This rearrangement joins TRBV4-3 to TRBJ1-4; possible D gene TRBD1, 6 bases. V lost 0 bases and J lost 15, with 14 bases in between. Germline V gene lookup returns CDR1 LGHNA and CDR2 YSLEER. The CDR3 is made up of 13 amino acids. The CDR3 bases are TGCGCCAGCAGCCAAGATCCGACAGGAAATTTGTTTTTT. As protein: CASSQDPTGNLFF.

This clone was observed once. The V and J genes are TRBV7-9 and TRBJ1-2; a weak D match, TRBD1 (6 bases). The germline CDR1 and CDR2 sequences are SEHNR and FQNEAQ (reference sequence). This CDR3 is built from 15 residues. With 3 bases removed from V and 4 bases from J, the gap between germline ends came to 15 bases. The CDR3 nucleotides read TGTGCCAGCAGCTTTGGCCCGGGGGGCGCCTATGGCTACACCTTC. Residues: CASSFGPGGAYGYTF.

The V call is TRBV7-9, the J call TRBJ2-1; tentative D call: TRBD2 (6 bases). The V gene lost 5 bases and the J gene lost 5 bases, with 10 bases spanning the gap. The germline CDR1 and CDR2 sequences are SEHNR and FQNEAQ (reference sequence). The CDR3 contains 13 residues. As DNA, the CDR3 is TGTGCCAGCAGCGGCGGGAATAACAATGAGCAGTTCTTC. Protein product: CASSGGNNNEQFF.

The CDR3, as DNA: TGTGCCAGCAGCTTATTTGGGACAGGGGATAATTCACCCCTCCACTTT. Protein: CASSLFGTGDNSPLHF. The chain links TRBV7-9 to TRBJ1-6; TRBD1 matches at 10 bases. V shed 2 bases, J shed 5 bases, and the junction held 3 bases outside the gene matches. This CDR3 is built from 16 residues. Germline V gene lookup returns CDR1 SEHNR and CDR2 FQNEAQ (reference sequence).

The V gene is TRBV28, the J gene TRBJ2-2, with D perhaps matching TRBD2 (7 bases). Trimming stripped 7 bases from V and 0 bases from J, with 9 bases between. Per the germline V gene, CDR1 is MDHEN and CDR2 is SYDVKM. The CDR3 has 14 residues. The CDR3 DNA follows: TGTGCCAGCAACGGGGGGCCGAACACCGGGGAGCTGTTTTTT. As protein: CASNGGPNTGELFF.

This clone was observed once. The V and J genes are TRBV30 and TRBJ2-3; 9 bases fit TRBD1. Germline values: CDR1 GTSNPN, CDR2 SVGIG (reference sequence). After removal of 7 bases from V and 0 bases from J, the junction contained 5 bases not matched to a gene. The CDR3 runs 14 residues. CDR3 bases: TGTGCCTTCGAACAGGGGGCGAGCACAGATACGCAGTATTTT. Its translation is CAFEQGASTDTQYF.

The chain employs TRBV13 and TRBJ1-1; D ambiguous. The CDR3 spans 15 residues. CDR1 PRHDT and CDR2 FYEKMQ come from the germline V gene (reference sequence). V lost 5 bases, J lost 1 base, and 14 bases lay in between. CDR3 in DNA: TGTGCCAGCAGCCCCCCCCGAGACAAGAACACTGAAGCTTTCTTT. This sequence encodes CASSPPRDKNTEAFF.

The chain's CDR3 is CASSIIGGDTQYF. CDR3 bases: TGTGCCAGTAGTATAATAGGTGGAGATACGCAGTATTTT. The rearrangement joins TRBV19 to TRBJ2-3; no reliable D call. This CDR3 is 13 amino acids long. Trimming shortened V by 2 bases and J by 5 bases, and 8 bases separated the two germline ends. Germline CDR1 and CDR2: LNHDA and SQIVND (reference sequence).

On this clone: Different DNA sequences within this sample yield the same CDR3. The chain combines TRBV7-6 with TRBJ2-3, with 11 nucleotides matching TRBD2. The CDR3 runs to 16 residues. V shed 4 bases and J 0 bases; nucleotides not matched to a gene: 3. Germline loops: CDR1 SGHVS, CDR2 FNYEAQ. This chain's CDR3 is CASSSLAGGSTDTQYF. The CDR3 nucleotides read TGTGCCAGCAGCTCATTAGCGGGGGGGAGCACAGATACGCAGTATTTT.

About this clone: This sample includes further DNA sequences coding for the same CDR3. The chain links TRBV9 to TRBJ1-1; D is unresolved. The germline V and J ends were trimmed by 1 base and 0 bases, with 4 bases remaining between them. The CDR3 is 13 residues long. Germline V gene lookup returns CDR1 SGDLS and CDR2 YYNGEE. This CDR3 is CASSVHLNTEAFF. CDR3 DNA sequence: TGTGCCAGCAGCGTACATCTGAACACTGAAGCTTTCTTT.

V gene TRBV2 combines with J gene TRBJ2-7; 9 nucleotides agree with TRBD1. With 4 bases clipped from V and 4 bases from J, the junction kept 5 bases outside the gene matches. The germline V gene has CDR1 SNHLY and CDR2 FYNNEI. The CDR3 has 14 residues. The CDR3 sequence is CASSADRGAYEQYF. The CDR3 DNA reads TGTGCCAGCAGTGCGGACAGGGGAGCATACGAGCAGTACTTC.

Only one count was recorded for this clone. This sequence joins TRBV6-6 and TRBJ1-5, with D possibly being TRBD1 (5 bases). The CDR3 is 15 residues long. CDR1 MNHNY and CDR2 SVGAGI come from the germline V gene (reference sequence). The V gene lost 6 bases and the J gene lost 4 bases, with 16 bases spanning the gap. The CDR3 sequence is CASRPEPGPNQPQHF. The CDR3 DNA sequence: TGTGCCAGCAGACCTGAACCGGGACCTAATCAGCCCCAGCATTTT.

CDR3 amino acids: CANVGGLSNTEAFF. The CDR3 DNA is TGTGCCAACGTGGGGGGGCTATCGAACACTGAAGCTTTCTTT. J is TRBJ1-1 and V is TRBV27; tentatively, D is TRBD1 (6 bases). This CDR3 has 14 residues. The V end was cut by 10 bases, the J end by 1 base, with 16 bases between. The germline gives CDR1 MNHEY, CDR2 SMNVEV (reference sequence).

The chain links TRBV5-6 to TRBJ1-6, with 9 nucleotides matching TRBD1. Per the germline V gene, CDR1 is SGHDT and CDR2 is YYEEEE. The CDR3 has 16 residues. The ends lost 4 bases at V and 5 bases at J; junction bases unmatched: 7. The DNA for the CDR3 is TGTGCCAGCAGCGCCGAGGACAGGGGAAATAATTCACCCCTCCACTTT. Protein sequence: CASSAEDRGNNSPLHF.

DNA for the CDR3: TGTGCCAGCAGCGGGCTAGCGGGGGGGCTGTACGAGCAGTACTTC. Its protein product is CASSGLAGGLYEQYF. V usage is TRBV7-9 and J usage is TRBJ2-7; 12 nucleotides agree with TRBD2. Germline-derived CDR1 and CDR2 are SEHNR and FQNEAQ (reference sequence). The CDR3 covers 15 residues. J lost 4 bases, V lost 5 bases, and 6 bases had no gene match.